Listed here are 13 T cell receptor beta chains from one sample, sequenced in a study of blood T cell repertoires in COVID-19 (dated by TCRdb to the early 2020s). The method was the immunoSEQ multiplex PCR assay. The clones in this table, taken by TCRdb from immuneACCESS, are in-frame only. Not every clone is retained; where verified, under half of the shortfall comes from an unresolved V gene, and the cause of the rest is unknown. This sample lists approximately 140,000 clones; 88% were detected once. Of the sample, more than 2% falls within the top ten clones. The sample was peripheral blood. The source of these receptors is an older man with active COVID-19.

The chain recombines TRBV7-9 with TRBJ2-7, with TRBD1 identical over 10 bases. This CDR3 is built from 16 residues. Germline CDR1 reads SEHNR; CDR2 reads FQNEAQ (reference sequence). The V gene end was trimmed by 4 bases and the J gene end by 6 bases; junction bases not matched to a gene: 12. This CDR3 reads CASSSYRDRGIGEQYF. The CDR3, as DNA: TGTGCCAGCAGCTCGTACCGGGACAGGGGTATCGGCGAGCAGTACTTC.

The V gene is TRBV27, the J gene TRBJ1-5; 10 bases fit TRBD1. In germline, CDR1 is MNHEY, CDR2 SMNVEV (reference sequence). The CDR3 runs 16 residues. Unmatched junction bases numbered 7, after V lost 5 bases and J lost 3 bases. CDR3 loop: CASSTGQGGFNQPQHF. CDR3 in DNA: TGTGCCAGCAGTACCGGACAGGGGGGTTTCAATCAGCCCCAGCATTTT.

The J gene is TRBJ2-7, the V gene TRBV28; D not certain. The length of the CDR3 is 13 residues. Trimming removed 10 bases at V and 2 bases at J, with 15 bases between. Germline assignment: CDR1 MDHEN and CDR2 SYDVKM. Here the CDR3 reads CATTEHFTYEQYF. The CDR3 coding sequence is TGTGCCACCACAGAGCATTTTACCTACGAGCAGTACTTC.

The chain has TRBV10-1 and TRBJ2-7; 7 bases align to TRBD1. The germline V gene has CDR1 WNHNN and CDR2 SYGVQD (reference sequence). V lost 3 bases, J lost 7 bases, and 9 bases stayed unmatched. CDR3 length: 14 residues. CDR3 sequence reads: CASSEQGPGGEQYF. DNA of the CDR3: TGCGCCAGCAGTGAACAGGGACCAGGGGGAGAGCAGTACTTC.

The chain joins TRBV7-2 to TRBJ2-6; D not certain. The CDR3 runs to 15 residues. V lost 1 base and J 0 bases, leaving 4 bases between the germline ends. Germline CDR1 is SGHTA and CDR2 is FQGNSA. The CDR3 coding sequence is TGTGCCAGCAGCTTAGGGAGCTCTGGGGCCAACGTCCTGACTTTC. It yields the protein CASSLGSSGANVLTF.

The gene calls are TRBV2 and TRBJ1-5; 7 nucleotides align to TRBD1. The CDR3 totals 16 residues. The J segment lost 2 bases and the V segment lost 6 bases, leaving 10 bases of the junction unmatched. Germline CDR1 is SNHLY and CDR2 is FYNNEI. The CDR3 DNA follows: TGTGCCAGCAGCCCAAGAACAGGGGTGGGCAATCAGCCCCAGCATTTT. This gives the protein CASSPRTGVGNQPQHF.

The rearrangement uses TRBV5-4 and TRBJ2-2, with no clear D. V was clipped by 1 base and J by 2 bases, with 9 bases between them. Germline V gene lookup returns CDR1 SGHNT and CDR2 YYREEE (reference sequence). This CDR3 has 15 residues. As DNA, the CDR3 is TGTGCCAGCAGCTTGACGAGACAAAACACCGGGGAGCTGTTTTTT. It yields the protein CASSLTRQNTGELFF.

This chain connects TRBV27 to TRBJ1-5, with a tentative D call TRBD1 (6 bases). Looked up from germline, CDR1 is MNHEY and CDR2 is SMNVEV (reference sequence). This CDR3 comprises 13 residues. Trimming removed 5 bases from V and 3 bases from J, with 8 bases in between. The CDR3 DNA sequence: TGTGCCAGCAGTAGACAGGACAATCAGCCCCAGCATTTT. It specifies CASSRQDNQPQHF.

This chain joins TRBV7-9 and TRBJ2-7, with 10 bases fitting TRBD2. The V and J ends lost 4 bases and 5 bases, in that order; junction bases with no gene match: 8. This CDR3 spans 15 amino acids. Germline loops: CDR1 SEHNR, CDR2 FQNEAQ (reference sequence). CDR3 bases: TGTGCCAGCAGCTCCCTAGCGGGAGCGCGCGACGAGCAGTACTTC. Amino acids: CASSSLAGARDEQYF.

The CDR3 loop reads CASSLLAAADTQYF. The CDR3 nucleotides read TGCGCCAGCAGCCTTTTGGCGGCGGCAGATACGCAGTATTTT. This chain joins TRBV4-1 and TRBJ2-3; D remains unclear. The CDR3 runs 14 residues. CDR1 is MGHRA, CDR2 YSYEKL, per germline. The V end was cut by 4 bases, the J end by 4 bases, with 12 bases between.

The chain links TRBV6-2 or TRBV6-3 to TRBJ1-2; D might be TRBD1 (5 bases). The CDR3 contains 16 residues. Trimming left V 2 bases short and J 4 bases short, with 17 bases between. The germline V gene encodes CDR1 MNHEY and CDR2 SVGEGT. In DNA form, the CDR3 reads TGTGCCAGCAGTTACGGCCATCCGCAGGGTGGCTATGGCTACACCTTC. This gives the protein CASSYGHPQGGYGYTF.

The gene calls are TRBV7-9 and TRBJ2-7, with 9 bases that match TRBD1. Losses at the gene ends were 4 bases for V and 3 bases for J; bases not matched to a gene: 7. This CDR3 comprises 15 residues. The germline gives CDR1 SEHNR, CDR2 FQNEAQ (reference sequence). CDR3 DNA sequence: TGTGCCAGCAGCTCCACAGGGGGCGACGGCTACGAGCAGTACTTC. It is translated as CASSSTGGDGYEQYF. The complete variable domain, with remaining parts taken from reference TRBV7-9 and TRBJ2-7, reads DTGVSQNPRHKITKRGQNVTFRCDPISEHNRLYWYRQTLGQGPEFLTYFQNEAQLEKSRLLSDRFSAERPKGSFSTLEIQRTEQGDSAMYLCASSSTGGDGYEQYFGPGTRLTVT.

The V and J genes are TRBV9 and TRBJ2-3, with 8 nucleotides matching TRBD2. V was clipped by 2 bases and J by 15 bases; unmatched bases: 14. CDR1 SGDLS and CDR2 YYNGEE come from the germline V gene. The CDR3 consists of 14 residues. CDR3 DNA sequence: TGTGCCAGCAGCGTGGGCGAAACAGGGACTAGTATATATTTT. It codes for CASSVGETGTSIYF.